This TCR beta chain was recorded in a study of cytomegalovirus exposure and HLA in healthy donors. Study-level points and caveats: In an earlier analysis, productive rearrangement rates for most beta V segments clustered near 87% or 30%. Researchers counted around 180 TCR beta chains as cytomegalovirus-associated. Most observed TCR sequences were rare, whereas some public TCRs were detected in many donors.

In the PCR, 60 Vbeta and 13 Jbeta primers were used. Produced via immunoSEQ multiplex PCR; TCRdb's table is partial and in-frame only. Found here are 110,000 to 150,000 clones, 75% of them singletons; the top ten hold around 7%. As to this clone: Antigen: not known.

Unrecorded immune exposures were likely, despite nominal health at sampling. The CDR3 runs to 16 residues. The germline V gene encodes CDR1 MRHNA and CDR2 SNTAGT. J lost 0 bases, V lost 2 bases, and 4 bases had no gene match. Sequencing was performed on PBMCs. The gene calls are TRBV6-4 and TRBJ2-3, with 8 nucleotides matching TRBD1. The sequence derives from a young man in good health and CMV-seronegative. The CDR3 reads CASSDRQGTSTDTQYF. The CDR3 DNA follows: TGTGCCAGCAGTGACCGACAGGGGACTAGCACAGATACGCAGTATTTT.